The 23 T cell receptor beta chains below come from one sample, sequenced in a study of T-cell memory formation after mild COVID-19. TCRdb itself ran the 5' RACE reads through MiXCR, one entry per CDR3 protein. The sample lists about 350,000 distinct CDR3 sequences; around 13% were seen once. The specimen sequenced was PBMCs or a T cell subset sorted from them (not recorded which). Receptors originate from a man in his late teens or twenties who had mild COVID-19 (a few samples of this study predate the infection). Cell type and time point are not known.

In this sample, this clonotype turned up a few times. The chain has TRBV11-2 and TRBJ2-3; D could derive from TRBD1 or TRBD2 (5 bases each). Trimming stripped 5 bases from V and 2 bases from J, with 14 bases between. CDR1 and CDR2 (germline): SGHAT, FQNNGV. The CDR3 sequence is 15 residues long. The CDR3 DNA reads TGTGCCAGCAGCGAGGGGCCACAGTCCACAGATACGCAGTATTTT. Translation: CASSEGPQSTDTQYF.

J is TRBJ2-3 and V is TRBV4-3, with a tentative D call TRBD2 (5 bases). V was cut by 1 base and J by 3 bases, with 11 bases left in between. The V gene's germline CDR1 is LGHNA and CDR2 YSLEER. CDR3 length: 15 residues. The CDR3 spells CASSQGRFGTDTQYF. Written as DNA, the CDR3 is TGCGCCAGCAGCCAAGGGAGGTTCGGAACAGATACGCAGTATTTT.

J is TRBJ1-1 and V is TRBV4-2, with D unresolved. The CDR3 consists of 13 residues. The ends were cut back, 0 bases at V and 3 bases at J, with 5 bases in the middle. CDR1 LGHNA and CDR2 YNFKEQ come from the germline V gene. The CDR3 region has the DNA TGTGCCAGCAGCCAAGACAGGTACACTGAAGCTTTCTTT. This sequence encodes CASSQDRYTEAFF.

This chain uses TRBV20-1 with TRBJ2-5; 7 bases agree with TRBD2. Trimming removed 5 bases from V and 5 bases from J; junction bases left unmatched: 8. The CDR3 is made up of 13 amino acids. CDR1 DFQATT and CDR2 SNEGSKA come from the germline V gene (reference sequence). CDR3 sequence (DNA): TGCAGTGCTCCAGGACTAGAGTCTGAGACCCAGTACTTC. Translation: CSAPGLESETQYF.

The chain carries TRBV6-6 and TRBJ1-6; 9 bases map to TRBD1. CDR1 is MNHNY, CDR2 SVGAGI, per germline (reference sequence). Trimming took 6 bases from V and 10 from J; bases not matched to a gene: 10. The length of the CDR3 is 15 residues. The chain's CDR3 is CASSDAGQGLSPLHF. The CDR3 DNA reads TGTGCCAGCAGCGACGCGGGACAGGGACTATCACCCCTCCACTTT.

This clonotype has a handful of counts. The rearrangement uses TRBV6-2 or TRBV6-3 and TRBJ2-3, with no clear D. V was clipped by 0 bases and J by 5 bases, with 9 bases between them. Germline CDR1 is MNHEY and CDR2 is SVGEGT. This CDR3 is built from 14 residues. The CDR3 spells CASSYSSYLDTQYF. The CDR3 DNA sequence: TGTGCCAGCAGTTACTCGTCCTACTTAGATACGCAGTATTTT.

V usage is TRBV4-3 and J usage is TRBJ2-1; 15 nucleotides match TRBD2. This CDR3 comprises 20 residues. V trimming: 0 bases; J trimming: 0 bases; junction bases outside the gene matches: 6. Germline CDR1 is LGHNA and CDR2 is YSLEER. The DNA of the CDR3 is TGCGCCAGCAGCCAAGAGAGGGGACTAGCGGGGGGCCGCTCCTACAATGAGCAGTTCTTC. Its translation is CASSQERGLAGGRSYNEQFF.

This clonotype was found once. J is TRBJ1-1 and V is TRBV20-1; D is possibly TRBD1 (5 bases). V was cut by 0 bases and J by 4 bases, with 15 bases left in between. Germline V gives CDR1 DFQATT, CDR2 SNEGSKA (reference sequence). The CDR3 length is 15 residues. DNA of the CDR3: TGCAGTGCTAGAGATTTCGGCGGGGGAGGCACTGAAGCTTTCTTT. Its protein is CSARDFGGGGTEAFF.

V gene TRBV30 combines with J gene TRBJ2-3; D call uncertain. This CDR3 is 13 amino acids long. Trimming took off 4 bases at V and 6 bases at J, with 14 bases between the two ends. CDR1 GTSNPN and CDR2 SVGIG come from the germline V gene (reference sequence). CDR3 region: CAWTPPNGDTQYF. The CDR3 DNA reads as TGTGCCTGGACTCCTCCGAACGGGGATACGCAGTATTTT.

The rearrangement joins TRBV4-1 to TRBJ2-5; the D gene is possibly TRBD1 (6 bases). With 5 bases removed from V and 5 bases from J, the gap between germline ends came to 18 bases. Germline CDR1 reads MGHRA; CDR2 reads YSYEKL. CDR3 length: 15 residues. CDR3 region: CASSERFGGGETQYF. The CDR3 DNA follows: TGCGCCAGCAGCGAACGATTTGGGGGCGGTGAGACCCAGTACTTC.

This clonotype was observed many times. The V gene is TRBV6-6, the J gene TRBJ2-3; D is ambiguous. This CDR3 is built from 12 residues. V gave up 6 bases and J gave up 8 bases, with 12 bases separating them. Per germline, CDR1 MNHNY and CDR2 SVGAGI (reference sequence). CDR3 residues: CASSPRVRTQYF. CDR3 in DNA: TGTGCCAGCAGCCCAAGAGTCCGTACGCAGTATTTT.

A few counts support this clonotype. CDR3 nucleotides: TGCGCCAGCAGCCAAGGTGGCAGGAACGGGGAGACCCAGTACTTC. Encoded protein: CASSQGGRNGETQYF. The chain employs TRBV4-1 and TRBJ2-5; D remains unclear. The CDR3 loop spans 15 amino acids. The germline V gene has CDR1 MGHRA and CDR2 YSYEKL. V lost 1 base to trimming and J lost 5 bases, with 14 bases between them.

In its sample, this clonotype was seen a few times. The chain links TRBV29-1 to TRBJ2-5, with 9 nucleotides matching TRBD1. The CDR3 extends over 12 amino acids. The germline V gene encodes CDR1 SQVTM and CDR2 ANQGSEA. The ends lost 5 bases at V and 5 bases at J; junction bases unmatched: 3. CDR3: CSVHTGGETQYF. CDR3 nucleotide sequence: TGCAGCGTTCACACAGGGGGCGAGACCCAGTACTTC.

The genes are TRBV7-7 and TRBJ2-2; D may be TRBD2 (6 bases). The CDR3 length is 14 residues. Looked up from germline, CDR1 is SSHAT and CDR2 is FNYEAQ (reference sequence). V shed 4 bases and J shed 2 bases, with 8 bases lying between them. The DNA for the CDR3 is TGTGCCAGCAGCTCGGGACTTAACACCGGGGAGCTGTTTTTT. Amino acids: CASSSGLNTGELFF.

This clonotype came up a few times. The J gene is TRBJ1-2, the V gene TRBV7-9; D is possibly TRBD1 (5 bases). V lost 3 bases and J lost 1, with 18 bases in between. There are 17 residues in the CDR3. Germline loops: CDR1 SEHNR, CDR2 FQNEAQ (reference sequence). CDR3: CASSFRDLGKVNYGYTF. DNA for the CDR3: TGTGCCAGCAGCTTCCGGGACTTGGGAAAGGTTAACTATGGCTACACCTTC.

The sample holds a few counts of this clonotype. The chain uses TRBV20-1 and TRBJ1-5, with TRBD1 matching 9 bases. This CDR3 is 15 amino acids long. Trimming took 2 bases from V and 1 from J; bases not matched to a gene: 3. From germline, CDR1 is DFQATT and CDR2 SNEGSKA (reference sequence). The DNA for the CDR3 is TGCAGTGCTAGACGGACAGGGGTGAGCAATCAGCCCCAGCATTTT. It codes for CSARRTGVSNQPQHF.

The gene calls are TRBV5-8 and TRBJ1-1; D call uncertain. The CDR3 extends over 13 amino acids. V dropped 1 base and J dropped 5 bases, with 9 bases sitting between them. Germline values: CDR1 SGHTS, CDR2 YDEGEE. For the CDR3, the DNA is TGTGCCAGCAGCTTGCTCCGCAGGACTGAAGCTTTCTTT. It translates to CASSLLRRTEAFF.

The J gene is TRBJ2-2, the V gene TRBV7-8; the D gene is possibly TRBD1 (5 bases). The length of the CDR3 is 15 residues. The ends were cut back, 3 bases at V and 4 bases at J, with 12 bases in the middle. The germline V gene encodes CDR1 SGHVS and CDR2 FQNEAQ. The CDR3 sequence is CASSFLGVSTGELFF. The CDR3 nucleotides are TGTGCCAGCAGCTTCTTAGGGGTCAGCACCGGGGAGCTGTTTTTT.

This clonotype showed up many times. This chain joins TRBV2 and TRBJ1-1; the D is unclear. The V gene lost 3 bases and the J gene lost 5 bases, with 13 bases spanning the gap. CDR1 and CDR2 from the germline V gene are SNHLY and FYNNEI. The CDR3 covers 14 residues. The CDR3: CASSESSVGTEAFF. The CDR3 DNA is TGTGCCAGCAGTGAGAGCAGTGTGGGGACTGAAGCTTTCTTT.

The chain employs TRBV27 and TRBJ1-3; 10 bases align to TRBD1. Trimming took 5 bases from V and 4 from J; bases not matched to a gene: 5. There are 15 residues in the CDR3. Germline values: CDR1 MNHEY, CDR2 SMNVEV (reference sequence). CDR3 in DNA: TGTGCCAGCAGTCGGGACAGGGGAGAAGGAAACACCATATATTTT. Its protein is CASSRDRGEGNTIYF.

This clonotype was picked up a small number of times. The CDR3: CSVARTENTEAFF. The CDR3 region has the DNA TGCAGCGTTGCAAGGACAGAGAACACTGAAGCTTTCTTT. The chain combines TRBV29-1 with TRBJ1-1; perhaps TRBD1 as D (6 bases). Deletions cut 4 bases from V and 1 base from J, with 10 bases between. Germline V CDR1 and CDR2: SQVTM, ANQGSEA. The CDR3 sequence is 13 residues long.

The chain uses TRBV5-1 and TRBJ2-3; possibly TRBD1 or TRBD2 for D (6 bases each). The CDR3 extends over 14 amino acids. Germline V gene sequence: CDR1 SGHRS, CDR2 YFSETQ. Trimming stripped 8 bases from V and 7 bases from J, with 20 bases between. As DNA, the CDR3 is TGCGCCAGAACCGCGCGGGACACGTCTAATACGCAGTATTTT. It encodes CARTARDTSNTQYF.

This clonotype was recorded at least ten times. This sequence joins TRBV12-3 or TRBV12-4 and TRBJ1-5; D is ambiguous. The V and J ends lost 3 bases and 5 bases respectively, with 8 bases between them. This CDR3 is built from 13 residues. CDR3 protein: CASSFNGYQPQHF. The CDR3, as DNA: TGTGCCAGCAGTTTTAACGGATATCAGCCCCAGCATTTT.